The T cell receptor beta chain described here comes from a study of vaccination and CD4 T cells after COVID-19. Oncomine TCR Beta short-read sequencing was applied to DNA from cultured CD4+ T cells. Each CDR3 protein is one row after TCRdb ran MiXCR on the PCR reads. The sample lists 18,000 or so distinct CDR3 sequences; about 56% were seen once. Treatment here: roughly 10-day PBMC culture with coronavirus spike peptide pools or control peptides (ViraFEST assay). Germline values: CDR1 SGHNT, CDR2 YENEEA. CDR3 length equals 15 residues. V lost 4 bases, J lost 1 base, and 2 bases stayed unmatched. This clonotype was seen only once. Its antigen is unidentified.

The sequencing used CD4+ T cells from blood, cultured in vitro, collected before SARS-CoV-2 vaccination. The gene calls are TRBV11-3 and TRBJ2-3; 10 positions match TRBD1. The sequence was collected from a human donor who had recovered from COVID-19. The CDR3 nucleotides read TGTGCCAGCAGCTCCGGACAGGGGGGCACAGATACGCAGTATTTT. Its translation: CASSSGQGGTDTQYF. The complete variable domain, with remaining parts taken from reference TRBV11-3 and TRBJ2-3, reads EAGVVQSPRYKIIEKKQPVAFWCNPISGHNTLYWYLQNLGQGPELLIRYENEEAVDDSQLPKDRFSAERLKGVDSTLKIQPAELGDSAVYLCASSSGQGGTDTQYFGPGTRLTVL.